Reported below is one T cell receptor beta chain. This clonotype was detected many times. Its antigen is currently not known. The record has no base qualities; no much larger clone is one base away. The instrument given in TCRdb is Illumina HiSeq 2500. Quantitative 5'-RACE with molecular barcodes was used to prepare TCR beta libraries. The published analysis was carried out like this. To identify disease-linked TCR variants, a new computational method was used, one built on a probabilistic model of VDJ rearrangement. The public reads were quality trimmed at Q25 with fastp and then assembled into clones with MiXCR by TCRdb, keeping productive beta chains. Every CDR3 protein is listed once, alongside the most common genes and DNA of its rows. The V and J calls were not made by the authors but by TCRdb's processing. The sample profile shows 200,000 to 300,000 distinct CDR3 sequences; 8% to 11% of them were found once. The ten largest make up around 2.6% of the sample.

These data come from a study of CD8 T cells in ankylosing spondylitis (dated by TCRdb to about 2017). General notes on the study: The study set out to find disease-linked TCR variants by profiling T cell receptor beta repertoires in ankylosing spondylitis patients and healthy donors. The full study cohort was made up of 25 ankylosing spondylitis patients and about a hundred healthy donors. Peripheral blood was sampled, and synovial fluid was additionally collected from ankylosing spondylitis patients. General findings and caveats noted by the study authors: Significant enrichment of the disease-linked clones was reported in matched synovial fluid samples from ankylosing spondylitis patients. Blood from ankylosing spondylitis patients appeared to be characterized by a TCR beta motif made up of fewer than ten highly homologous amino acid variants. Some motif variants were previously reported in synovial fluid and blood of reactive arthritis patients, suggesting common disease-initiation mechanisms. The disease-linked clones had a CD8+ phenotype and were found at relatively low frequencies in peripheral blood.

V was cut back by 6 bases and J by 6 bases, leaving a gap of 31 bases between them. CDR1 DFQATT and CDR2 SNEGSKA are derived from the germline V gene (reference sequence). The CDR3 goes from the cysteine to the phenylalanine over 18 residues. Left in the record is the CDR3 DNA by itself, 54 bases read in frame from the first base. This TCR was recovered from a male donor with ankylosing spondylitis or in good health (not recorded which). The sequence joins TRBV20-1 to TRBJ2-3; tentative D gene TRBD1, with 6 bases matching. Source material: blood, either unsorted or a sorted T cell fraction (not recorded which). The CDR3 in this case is CSAKTPLEGVEHWDTQYF. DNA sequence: TGCAGTGCAAAGACGCCCCTTGAGGGGGTCGAGCACTGGGATACGCAGTATTTT.